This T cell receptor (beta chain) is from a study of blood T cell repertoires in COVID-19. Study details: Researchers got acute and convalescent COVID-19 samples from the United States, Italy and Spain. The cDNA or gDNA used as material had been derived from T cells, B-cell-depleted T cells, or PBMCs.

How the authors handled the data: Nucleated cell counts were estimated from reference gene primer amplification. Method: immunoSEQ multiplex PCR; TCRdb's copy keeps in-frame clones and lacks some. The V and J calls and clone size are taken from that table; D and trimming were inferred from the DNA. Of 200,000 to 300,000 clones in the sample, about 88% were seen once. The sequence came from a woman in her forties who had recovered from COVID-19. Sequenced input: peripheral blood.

This chain's CDR3 is CASSLPRAGRTAYNEQFF. Here the CDR3 DNA reads TGTGCCAGCAGCCTCCCCCGGGCCGGGAGGACAGCCTACAATGAGCAGTTCTTC. The V gene is TRBV3-1 (or the pseudogene TRBV3-2), the J gene TRBJ2-1; a possible D gene is TRBD2 (7 bases). There are 18 residues in the CDR3. In germline, CDR1 is LGHDT, CDR2 YNNKEL (reference sequence). Trimming removed 4 bases at V and 2 bases at J, with 21 bases between.